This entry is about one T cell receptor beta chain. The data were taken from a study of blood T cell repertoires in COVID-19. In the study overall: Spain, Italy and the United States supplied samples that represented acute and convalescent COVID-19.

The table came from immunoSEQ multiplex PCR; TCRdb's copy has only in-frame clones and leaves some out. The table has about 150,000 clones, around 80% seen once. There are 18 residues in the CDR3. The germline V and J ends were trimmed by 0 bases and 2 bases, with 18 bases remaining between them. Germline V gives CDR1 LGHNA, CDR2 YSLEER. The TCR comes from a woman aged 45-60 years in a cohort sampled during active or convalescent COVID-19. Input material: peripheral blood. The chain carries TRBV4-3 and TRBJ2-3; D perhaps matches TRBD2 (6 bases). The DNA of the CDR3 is TGCGCCAGCAGCCAAGATCGGTCCGGAGGGACCAACACAGATACGCAGTATTTT. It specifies CASSQDRSGGTNTDTQYF.